This T cell receptor beta chain was identified in a study of regulatory T cells in long-lasting Graves disease. Researchers made TCR beta libraries by using iRepertoire HTBI primers and running Arm-PCR on CDR3 regions. Each CDR3 protein is one row after TCRdb ran MiXCR on the multiplex PCR reads. The sample carries hundreds of thousands of distinct CDR3 sequences, around 17% recorded once. This clonotype was counted at least ten times. The antigen is not known. Noted time point: newly diagnosed GD, antithyroid drugs for less than 3 months. RNA isolated from PBMCs was used to make the TCR library. Study results and caveats: Accuracy was perhaps lowered by the small sample size. Lower TCR diversity was seen in persistent Graves' patients than in newly diagnosed ones.

CDR3 size: 14 residues. The V and J ends lost 7 bases and 0 bases, in that order; junction bases with no gene match: 7. The germline gives CDR1 SQVTM, CDR2 ANQGSEA. These sequences were also reported in another study, on T cells in Graves' hyperthyroidism and ophthalmopathy. From that study: Clinical symptoms, serum thyroxine, TRAb, thyroid ultrasound and orbital computed tomography informed diagnoses. Ophthalmopathy was predicted by the model a median of about 6.5 months ahead of onset.

The rearrangement joins TRBV29-1 to TRBJ1-1, with 8 bases fitting TRBD1. This TCR derives from a woman in her 30s with Graves disease. The source was peripheral blood mononuclear cells (PBMCs), collected at new diagnosis, from a patient treated with antithyroid drugs. The CDR3 protein is CSAARTGMNTEAFF. The DNA of the CDR3 is TGCAGCGCCGCCAGGACAGGGATGAACACTGAAGCTTTCTTT.